These 31 T cell receptor beta chains were all obtained from the same sample, sequenced in a study of blood T cell repertoires in COVID-19. Data came from immunoSEQ multiplex PCR; TCRdb stores just in-frame clones and leaves some out. The table lists around 260,000 clones, 75% to 90% of them singletons. Sequencing input: peripheral blood. These receptors were collected from a woman in her thirties or forties who had recovered from COVID-19.

This clone was picked up many times. The rearrangement links TRBV5-4 to TRBJ2-7; 7 bases map to TRBD1. V was clipped by 0 bases and J by 6 bases; unmatched bases: 15. CDR1 and CDR2 (germline): SGHNT, YYREEE (reference sequence). CDR3 length: 17 amino acids. The CDR3 protein is CASSLDPPGQRVAEQYF. The CDR3 nucleotides read TGTGCCAGCAGCTTGGACCCCCCGGGACAGAGAGTTGCCGAGCAGTACTTC.

The chain combines TRBV10-3 with TRBJ2-1; 9 nucleotides agree with TRBD2. Germline V gives CDR1 ENHRY, CDR2 SYGVKD. The CDR3 is 13 residues long. V shed 10 bases and J 4 bases; nucleotides not matched to a gene: 5. The CDR3 DNA reads as TGTGCCACCGCGGGAGGGGATTACAATGAGCAGTTCTTC. Encoded protein: CATAGGDYNEQFF.

This chain links TRBV10-2 with TRBJ2-5; 7 nucleotides line up with TRBD1. J was trimmed by 1 base and V by 10 bases; bases with no gene match: 9. CDR1 and CDR2 from the germline V gene are WSHSY and SAAADI. The CDR3 consists of 14 residues. CDR3 amino acids: CATLRGSLQETQYF. The CDR3 DNA follows: TGCGCCACCCTCAGGGGGTCCCTCCAAGAGACCCAGTACTTC.

The chain has TRBV4-2 and TRBJ2-1; no reliable D call. There are 14 residues in the CDR3. The V end was cut by 0 bases, the J end by 0 bases, with 3 bases between. Germline loops: CDR1 LGHNA, CDR2 YNFKEQ. The CDR3 coding sequence is TGTGCCAGCAGCCAAGATCGCTCCTACAATGAGCAGTTCTTC. This translates into CASSQDRSYNEQFF.

The chain recombines TRBV30 with TRBJ1-2; maybe TRBD1 (5 bases). The CDR3 is made up of 14 amino acids. V shed 3 bases and J shed 6 bases, with 17 bases lying between them. Germline assignment: CDR1 GTSNPN and CDR2 SVGIG (reference sequence). The CDR3 DNA reads as TGTGCCTGGAGCAAAAATTGGGGGGAAGATGGCTACACCTTC. It yields the protein CAWSKNWGEDGYTF.

The rearrangement links TRBV14 to TRBJ2-3; 14 nucleotides agree with TRBD2. V shed 4 bases, J shed 6 bases, and the junction held 3 bases outside the gene matches. Germline V gene sequence: CDR1 SGHDN, CDR2 FVKESK. The CDR3 spans 15 residues. The CDR3: CASSRGLAGVDTQYF. The CDR3 bases are TGTGCCAGCAGCCGGGGACTAGCGGGAGTGGATACGCAGTATTTT.

The chain joins TRBV5-1 to TRBJ2-1; 7 bases line up with TRBD1. The V gene end was trimmed by 0 bases and the J gene end by 6 bases; junction bases not matched to a gene: 9. The CDR3 length is 16 residues. Germline V gives CDR1 SGHRS, CDR2 YFSETQ. The CDR3 region has the DNA TGCGCCAGCAGCTTGGAGGGACAGAGGGGCCCCAATGAGCAGTTCTTC. Residues: CASSLEGQRGPNEQFF.

This clone came up once. The V gene is TRBV3-1 (or the pseudogene TRBV3-2), the J gene TRBJ2-3; 10 positions match TRBD1. Germline assignment: CDR1 LGHDT and CDR2 YNNKEL (reference sequence). The trim removed 4 bases at V and 2 bases at J, leaving 6 bases unmatched. The CDR3 totals 16 residues. Written as DNA, the CDR3 is TGTGCCAGCAGCCGCCGGGACAGGGGCTACACAGATACGCAGTATTTT. Protein product: CASSRRDRGYTDTQYF.

The chain carries TRBV6-5 and TRBJ2-7; 9 bases map to TRBD2. CDR1 and CDR2 (germline): MNHEY, SVGAGI. The CDR3 spans 16 residues. J was trimmed by 7 bases and V by 0 bases; bases with no gene match: 10. CDR3 sequence: CASSYSGAGGPREQYF. In DNA, the CDR3 is TGTGCCAGCAGTTACTCGGGCGCGGGAGGGCCTCGGGAGCAGTACTTC.

About this clone: Other DNA sequences from this sample encode an identical CDR3 as well. The chain couples TRBV28 to TRBJ2-7; 10 bases are a match to TRBD1. Germline values: CDR1 MDHEN, CDR2 SYDVKM. CDR3 length: 14 amino acids. V lost 6 bases and J lost 2; bases outside the gene matches: 4. The CDR3 nucleotides read TGTGCCAGCAGGACCGGGACAGGGGCCTACGAGCAGTACTTC. This encodes CASRTGTGAYEQYF.

This clone was picked up a small number of times. The chain employs TRBV6-6 and TRBJ2-7, with 9 bases identical to TRBD1. This CDR3 comprises 16 residues. The V gene end was trimmed by 5 bases and the J gene end by 3 bases; junction bases not matched to a gene: 11. Germline lookup yields CDR1 MNHNY and CDR2 SVGAGI (reference sequence). CDR3 region: CASSKNPGQGLYEQYF. In nucleotides, the CDR3 is TGTGCCAGCAGTAAGAATCCGGGACAGGGTCTCTACGAGCAGTACTTC.

This clone was detected only once. The chain has TRBV2 and TRBJ1-6, with 7 bases fitting TRBD1. Trimming at V came to 10 bases and at J to 7 bases, leaving 4 bases not matched to a gene. Germline CDR1 is SNHLY and CDR2 is FYNNEI. The CDR3 is 12 amino acids. CDR3 region: CATSTGNSPLHF. As DNA, the CDR3 is TGTGCCACATCGACAGGGAATTCACCCCTCCACTTT.

This clone was counted between two and nine times. This chain uses TRBV27 with TRBJ2-2; 11 bases are a match to TRBD1. Per the germline V gene, CDR1 is MNHEY and CDR2 is SMNVEV (reference sequence). CDR3 length equals 18 residues. The J segment lost 4 bases and the V segment lost 0 bases, leaving 7 bases of the junction unmatched. The CDR3 here is CASSLSIRGQGGTGELFF. CDR3 nucleotides: TGTGCCAGCAGTTTATCGATAAGGGGACAGGGGGGCACCGGGGAGCTGTTTTTT.

This chain links TRBV7-8 with TRBJ2-1; 11 nucleotides line up with TRBD2. The CDR3 covers 16 residues. Germline-derived CDR1 and CDR2 are SGHVS and FQNEAQ. Trimming removed 5 bases from V and 6 bases from J; junction bases left unmatched: 9. The CDR3 loop is CASSTRRLAGINEQFF. The CDR3 coding sequence is TGTGCCAGCAGCACCCGCCGACTAGCGGGAATCAATGAGCAGTTCTTC.

This chain links TRBV27 with TRBJ2-5, with D perhaps TRBD1 (6 bases). Germline CDR1 reads MNHEY; CDR2 reads SMNVEV (reference sequence). The CDR3 loop spans 16 amino acids. Deletions cut 6 bases from V and 5 bases from J, with 22 bases between. The CDR3 bases are TGTGCCAGCAGCGCCCGAGGGACACTTCCCCAGGAGACCCAGTACTTC. Its protein product is CASSARGTLPQETQYF.

This chain links TRBV18 with TRBJ2-1; possible D gene TRBD1, 5 bases. The CDR3 has 14 residues. Trimming left V 3 bases short and J 1 base short, with 7 bases between. Per the germline V gene, CDR1 is KGHSH and CDR2 is LQKENI. The CDR3 protein is CASSPTESYNEQFF. CDR3 nucleotides: TGTGCCAGCTCACCGACAGAATCCTACAATGAGCAGTTCTTC.

The chain employs TRBV12-3 or TRBV12-4 and TRBJ2-7; D might be TRBD2 (6 bases). V gave up 1 base and J gave up 5 bases, with 9 bases separating them. The length of the CDR3 is 13 residues. The CDR3 reads CASSLGGINEQYF. The CDR3 DNA reads TGTGCCAGCAGTTTAGGCGGGATCAACGAGCAGTACTTC.

A few counts support this clone. V gene TRBV7-9 combines with J gene TRBJ1-2; D unclear. Germline V gene data show CDR1 as SEHNR and CDR2 as FQNEAQ (reference sequence). The CDR3 extends over 14 amino acids. V lost 4 bases and J 6 bases, leaving 15 bases between the germline ends. CDR3 region: CASSSRTEYNGYTF. The CDR3 nucleotides are TGTGCCAGCAGCTCCAGAACAGAATATAATGGCTACACCTTC.

J is TRBJ1-1 and V is TRBV7-9, with D perhaps TRBD1 (6 bases). The CDR3 covers 17 residues. Trimming took 2 bases from V and 1 from J, leaving 17 bases between them. Per the germline V gene, CDR1 is SEHNR and CDR2 is FQNEAQ (reference sequence). The CDR3 region is CASSLFQGKGPNTEAFF. The CDR3 DNA sequence: TGTGCCAGCAGCTTATTCCAGGGGAAGGGGCCGAACACTGAAGCTTTCTTT.

There are a few counts of this clone. This chain connects TRBV7-9 to TRBJ2-2; 8 nucleotides line up with TRBD1. Germline CDR1 and CDR2: SEHNR and FQNEAQ (reference sequence). Trimming cost V 9 bases and J 3 bases; bases outside gene matches: 9. This CDR3 comprises 15 residues. CDR3 coding DNA: TGTGCCAGTCAATCCCGGGACAGGCACACCGGGGAGCTGTTTTTT. Translation: CASQSRDRHTGELFF.

Turning to this clone: One end of the junction does not line up with germline, which may come from a read error. This chain links TRBV7-3 with TRBJ2-7; 8 nucleotides agree with TRBD1. The CDR3 runs to 15 residues. Germline V gene lookup returns CDR1 SGHTA and CDR2 FQGTGA. As DNA, the CDR3 is TGTGCCATCAGCTTCCCCCAGGGGGCAGGTATCGAGCAGTACTTC. This encodes CAISFPQGAGIEQYF.

As regards this clone: Other nucleotide sequences in the sample specify the same CDR3. The chain joins TRBV28 to TRBJ2-5; D may be TRBD1 (6 bases). CDR1 is MDHEN, CDR2 SYDVKM, per germline. Trimming took 2 bases from V and 1 from J, leaving 8 bases between them. The CDR3 runs to 14 residues. CDR3 coding DNA: TGTGCCAGCAGTTTAGGACAGATCCAAGAGACCCAGTACTTC. Its translation: CASSLGQIQETQYF.

The chain combines TRBV30 with TRBJ1-1; TRBD1 matches at 7 bases. The CDR3 is 14 residues long. Germline V CDR1 and CDR2: GTSNPN, SVGIG (reference sequence). Trimming cost V 4 bases and J 4 bases; bases outside gene matches: 9. This chain's CDR3 is CAWTPPGQVTEAFF. In DNA form, the CDR3 reads TGTGCCTGGACGCCGCCCGGACAGGTCACTGAAGCTTTCTTT.

The rearrangement joins TRBV3-1 (or the pseudogene TRBV3-2) to TRBJ1-2; the D gene is possibly TRBD1 (6 bases). The CDR3 consists of 14 residues. In germline, CDR1 is LGHDT, CDR2 YNNKEL (reference sequence). V was cut by 1 base and J by 2 bases, with 8 bases left in between. DNA of the CDR3: TGTGCCAGCAGCCAAGGGACAGTAAACTATGGCTACACCTTC. This translates into CASSQGTVNYGYTF.

The rearrangement joins TRBV5-1 to TRBJ1-6; tentatively, D is TRBD1 (6 bases). Germline CDR1 and CDR2: SGHRS and YFSETQ. Trimming left V 4 bases short and J 7 bases short, with 15 bases between. This CDR3 comprises 15 residues. The CDR3: CASSAPGGTNSPLHF. CDR3 in DNA: TGCGCCAGCAGCGCCCCCGGGGGGACAAATTCACCCCTCCACTTT.

CDR3 coding DNA: TGTGCCAGCAGCGCCGAGACTAGCCCGAGGTGGGAGACCCAGTACTTC. Protein sequence: CASSAETSPRWETQYF. This chain connects TRBV3-1 (or the pseudogene TRBV3-2) to TRBJ2-5, with 7 bases lining up with TRBD2. CDR1 LGHDT and CDR2 YNNKEL come from the germline V gene (reference sequence). The CDR3 is made up of 16 amino acids. Trimming took 5 bases from V and 5 from J; bases not matched to a gene: 14.

This rearrangement joins TRBV3-1 (or the pseudogene TRBV3-2) to TRBJ2-1; D is unclear. This CDR3 has 11 amino acids. The germline V and J ends were trimmed by 5 bases and 9 bases, with 8 bases remaining between them. The V gene's germline CDR1 is LGHDT and CDR2 YNNKEL (reference sequence). The CDR3 DNA reads as TGTGCCAGCAGCTCCCGTGTTGAGCAGTTCTTC. This translates into CASSSRVEQFF.

The chain recombines TRBV5-8 with TRBJ1-1; 11 bases agree with TRBD1. CDR1 SGHTS and CDR2 YDEGEE come from the germline V gene. The length of the CDR3 is 14 residues. With V trimmed by 4 bases and J by 11 bases, 10 bases remained unmatched. The CDR3 protein is CASSRGQGEIYAFF. DNA for the CDR3: TGTGCCAGCAGCCGGGGACAGGGGGAAATTTACGCTTTCTTT. The whole variable domain, filled in from reference TRBV5-8 and TRBJ1-1, reads EAGVTQSPTHLIKTRGQQATLRCSPISGHTSVYWYQQALGLGLQFLLWYDEGEERNRGNFPPRFSGRQFPNYSSELNVNALELEDSALYLCASSRGQGEIYAFFGQGTRLTVV.

This clone was found once. The chain has TRBV27 and TRBJ2-3; 9 bases are a match to TRBD2. V lost 3 bases and J lost 0; bases outside the gene matches: 1. The germline CDR1 and CDR2 sequences are MNHEY and SMNVEV (reference sequence). The CDR3 runs to 15 residues. CDR3 amino acids: CASSFLAGSTDTQYF. CDR3 DNA: TGTGCCAGCAGTTTTCTAGCGGGGAGCACAGATACGCAGTATTTT.

The V and J genes are TRBV10-3 and TRBJ2-7; weak D call: TRBD2 (6 bases). Germline CDR1 ENHRY, CDR2 SYGVKD. The V end was cut by 11 bases, the J end by 1 base, with 18 bases between. The CDR3 loop spans 14 amino acids. CDR3 amino acids: CAASGGTDSYEQYF. CDR3 coding DNA: TGTGCCGCTTCCGGCGGGACCGATTCCTACGAGCAGTACTTC.

The chain employs TRBV2 and TRBJ2-7; D is uncertain. The CDR3 is 12 amino acids. V was pared by 6 bases and J by 7 bases, with 13 bases between. Per the germline V gene, CDR1 is SNHLY and CDR2 is FYNNEI. CDR3 amino acids: CASSATSLEQYF. CDR3 nucleotide sequence: TGTGCCAGCAGCGCGACATCGCTTGAGCAGTACTTC.